These T cell receptor beta chains were read from a single sample in a study of cytomegalovirus exposure and HLA in healthy donors. TCRdb keeps only in-frame clones here, not all; method: immunoSEQ multiplex PCR. The sample includes around 150,000 clones, approximately 80% of them seen just once. What was sequenced was PBMCs. The receptors were gathered from a man under 40 in good health and CMV-seropositive. CDR3s include the opening cysteine and the closing phenylalanine or tryptophan. The D gene is left open where the match is weak. Part of the rows lack a size; the others show once, few, many or a class for expanded clones.

J: TRBJ2-3; V: TRBV30; D: -; size: -; DNA: TGTGCCTGGAAAACCGACCCGGGGACACAGCAGTATTTT; CDR3: CAWKTDPGTQQYF
J: TRBJ2-2; V: TRBV6-6; D: TRBD1; size: once; DNA: TGTGCCAGCAGTGCTCGGGACAGCTCCACCGGGGAGCTGTTTTTT; CDR3: CASSARDSSTGELFF
J: TRBJ2-1; V: TRBV4-3; D: TRBD2; size: -; DNA: TGCGCCAGCAGCCAGGGACTAGCGGGGGGGCGGCGGTTCTTC; CDR3: CASSQGLAGGRRFF
J: TRBJ1-1; V: TRBV5-1; D: TRBD1; size: -; DNA: TGCGCCACTACTCCGGGACAGGGAGTGTACACTGAAGCTTTCTTT; CDR3: CATTPGQGVYTEAFF
J: TRBJ1-2; V: TRBV7-2; D: -; size: -; DNA: TGTGCCAGCAGCTTAGCGACAGCCTATGGCTACACCTTC; CDR3: CASSLATAYGYTF
J: TRBJ2-7; V: TRBV18; D: -; size: -; DNA: TGTGCCAGCTCACCCGAATTGGGCGTAAACTACGAGCAGTACTTC; CDR3: CASSPELGVNYEQYF
J: TRBJ2-1; V: TRBV18; D: -; size: once; DNA: TGTGCCAGCTCTTCGATACAGGGCTTTCAGAATGAGCAGTTCTTC; CDR3: CASSSIQGFQNEQFF
J: TRBJ1-1; V: TRBV6-6; D: -; size: -; DNA: TGTGCCAGCAGTCCTCTGAGAGTGAACACTGAAGCTTTCTTT; CDR3: CASSPLRVNTEAFF
J: TRBJ2-1; V: TRBV6-4; D: TRBD2; size: -; DNA: TGTGCCAGCAGTGACTCGGGACTAGCGGGACTCAATGAGCAGTTCTTC; CDR3: CASSDSGLAGLNEQFF
J: TRBJ2-1; V: TRBV7-3; D: TRBD2; size: -; DNA: TGTGCCAGCAGCTTATTAGCGGGAGGGGGGAATGAGCAGTTCTTC; CDR3: CASSLLAGGGNEQFF
J: TRBJ1-2; V: TRBV5-1; D: TRBD1; size: -; DNA: TGCGCCAGCAGCTCGGGACAGTTACATGGCTACACCTTC; CDR3: CASSSGQLHGYTF
J: TRBJ2-5; V: TRBV18; D: TRBD2; size: -; DNA: TGTGCCAGCTCACCTCCCGGGACTAGCGACCAGACCCAGTACTTC; CDR3: CASSPPGTSDQTQYF
J: TRBJ2-3; V: TRBV11-3; D: TRBD2; size: once; DNA: TGTGCCAGCAGCTTTGGGACTAGCGAGAACACAGATACGCAGTATTTT; CDR3: CASSFGTSENTDTQYF
J: TRBJ1-5; V: TRBV9; D: TRBD1; size: -; DNA: TGTGCCAGCAGCGTAGGAGGGGGCGCGGGTCAGCCCCAGCATTTT; CDR3: CASSVGGGAGQPQHF
J: TRBJ2-5; V: TRBV14; D: -; size: -; DNA: TGTGCCAGCAGCCAAGGCAGGACACTCCAAGAGACCCAGTACTTC; CDR3: CASSQGRTLQETQYF
J: TRBJ2-5; V: TRBV9; D: TRBD2; size: -; DNA: TGTGCCAGCAGCGTGGGACTAGCGGGAGGAGTAGGGGAGACCCAGTACTTC; CDR3: CASSVGLAGGVGETQYF
J: TRBJ2-5; V: TRBV5-4; D: TRBD2; size: -; DNA: TGTGCCAGCAGCCCAGGACTAGTCCAAGAGACCCAGTACTTC; CDR3: CASSPGLVQETQYF
J: TRBJ1-2; V: TRBV6-1; D: -; size: -; DNA: TGTGCCAGCAGTGATGGGAGGACGGGGAACTATGGCTACACCTTC; CDR3: CASSDGRTGNYGYTF
J: TRBJ1-2; V: TRBV19; D: TRBD1; size: -; DNA: TGTGCCAGTAGTATACCGGACAGGGGGCGCCGGGACTATGGCTACACCTTC; CDR3: CASSIPDRGRRDYGYTF
J: TRBJ1-5; V: TRBV7-8; D: -; size: -; DNA: TGTGCCAGCAGCCTAGGGGCTATCCAGCCCCAGCATTTT; CDR3: CASSLGAIQPQHF
J: TRBJ1-2; V: TRBV30; D: -; size: -; DNA: TGTGCCTGGAGTGGTGGAGGGGATAACTATGGCTACACCTTC; CDR3: CAWSGGGDNYGYTF
J: TRBJ2-7; V: TRBV2; D: TRBD1; size: -; DNA: TGTGCCAGCAGCCTAACAGGGGTCGAGCAGTACTTC; CDR3: CASSLTGVEQYF
J: TRBJ1-6; V: TRBV5-6; D: TRBD1; size: once; DNA: TGTGCCAGCAGCTGGAGACAGGGTGGGAATAATTCACCCCTCCACTTT; CDR3: CASSWRQGGNNSPLHF
J: TRBJ1-5; V: TRBV27; D: TRBD1; size: -; DNA: TGTGCCAGCAGGCGGGACAGGGAGAGTCAGCCCCAGCATTTT; CDR3: CASRRDRESQPQHF
J: TRBJ1-1; V: TRBV4-2; D: TRBD1; size: -; DNA: TGTGCCAGCAGCCAAAAGGGGGCGAACACTGAAGCTTTCTTT; CDR3: CASSQKGANTEAFF
J: TRBJ1-4; V: TRBV6-1; D: -; size: few; DNA: TGTGCCAGCAGCCTTATGGAGGCCGGGACACCGGGTTTT; CDR3: CASSLMEAGTPGF
J: TRBJ1-2; V: TRBV4-1; D: TRBD1; size: -; DNA: TGCGCCAGCAGCCAAGAAGGACAGGGGGCCATGAGTGGCTACACCTTC; CDR3: CASSQEGQGAMSGYTF
J: TRBJ1-2; V: TRBV5-4; D: -; size: -; DNA: TGTGCCAGCAGCTTGGAAAGCAGGGCGTCAGGGAATGGCTACACCTTC; CDR3: CASSLESRASGNGYTF
J: TRBJ2-1; V: TRBV18; D: TRBD2; size: -; DNA: TGTGCCAGCTCACCACCGGGGCTAGCGGGAGGAAGCGATGAGCAGTTCTTC; CDR3: CASSPPGLAGGSDEQFF
J: TRBJ2-7; V: TRBV7-3; D: TRBD1; size: -; DNA: TGTGCCAGCAGTCCACAGGGGGCCGGTTTCTACGAGCAGTACTTC; CDR3: CASSPQGAGFYEQYF
J: TRBJ2-3; V: TRBV19; D: -; size: -; DNA: TGTGCCAGTAGTCCGCAGGGAGATACGCAGTATTTT; CDR3: CASSPQGDTQYF
J: TRBJ2-7; V: TRBV6-1; D: TRBD1; size: -; DNA: TGTGCCAGCAGTCCCGACAGGGGGAGGGGCGAGCAGTACTTC; CDR3: CASSPDRGRGEQYF
J: TRBJ1-5; V: TRBV5-4; D: -; size: -; DNA: TGTGCCAGCAGCTTGGGAGGGAAGGATCAGCCCCAGCATTTT; CDR3: CASSLGGKDQPQHF
J: TRBJ1-4; V: TRBV7-8; D: -; size: -; DNA: TGTGCCAGCAGCCATAGGGGAGAAAAACTGTTTTTT; CDR3: CASSHRGEKLFF
J: TRBJ1-4; V: TRBV21-1; D: -; size: -; DNA: TGTGCCAGCAGCACTAAGGGGCGGCCAACTAATGAAAAACTGTTTTTT; CDR3: CASSTKGRPTNEKLFF
J: TRBJ2-1; V: TRBV23-1; D: -; size: -; DNA: TGCGCCAGCAGTCAATCTACAGGGAATGAGCAGTTCTTC; CDR3: CASSQSTGNEQFF
J: TRBJ1-1; V: TRBV4-3; D: -; size: -; DNA: TGCGCCAGCAGACGGCTTCTAGGCAAAACTGAAGCTTTCTTT; CDR3: CASRRLLGKTEAFF